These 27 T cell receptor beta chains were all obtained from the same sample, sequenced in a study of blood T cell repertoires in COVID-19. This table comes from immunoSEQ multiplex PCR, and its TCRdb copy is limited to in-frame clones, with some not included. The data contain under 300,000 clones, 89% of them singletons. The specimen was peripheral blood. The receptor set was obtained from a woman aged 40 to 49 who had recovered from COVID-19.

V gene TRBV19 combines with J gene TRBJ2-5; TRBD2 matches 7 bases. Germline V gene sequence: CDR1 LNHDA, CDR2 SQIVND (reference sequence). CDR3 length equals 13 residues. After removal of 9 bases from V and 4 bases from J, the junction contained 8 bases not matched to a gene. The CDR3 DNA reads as TGTGCCAGCTCAGCGGGGTCCCCAGAGACCCAGTACTTC. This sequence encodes CASSAGSPETQYF.

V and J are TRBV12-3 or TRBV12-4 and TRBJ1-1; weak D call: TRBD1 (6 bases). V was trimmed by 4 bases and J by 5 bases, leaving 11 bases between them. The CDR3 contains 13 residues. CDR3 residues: CASSSLGATEAFF. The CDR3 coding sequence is TGTGCCAGCAGTTCCTTGGGGGCTACTGAAGCTTTCTTT.

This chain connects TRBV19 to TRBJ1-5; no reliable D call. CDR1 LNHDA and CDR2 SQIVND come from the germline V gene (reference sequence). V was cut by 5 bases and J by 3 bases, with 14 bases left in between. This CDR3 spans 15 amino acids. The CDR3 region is CASSQNSGPNQPQHF. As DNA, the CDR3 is TGTGCCAGTAGTCAGAATTCAGGTCCCAATCAGCCCCAGCATTTT.

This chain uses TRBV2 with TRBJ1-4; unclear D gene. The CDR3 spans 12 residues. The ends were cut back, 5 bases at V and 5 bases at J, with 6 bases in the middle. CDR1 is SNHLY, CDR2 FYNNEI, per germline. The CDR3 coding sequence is TGTGCCAGCAGTATGGCAAATGAAAAACTGTTTTTT. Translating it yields CASSMANEKLFF.

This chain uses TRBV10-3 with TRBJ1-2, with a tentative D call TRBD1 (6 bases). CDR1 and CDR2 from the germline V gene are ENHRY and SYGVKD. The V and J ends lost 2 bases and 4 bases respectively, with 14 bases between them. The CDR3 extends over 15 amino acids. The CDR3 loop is CAISEGVGDTYGYTF. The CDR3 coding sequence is TGTGCCATCAGTGAGGGGGTTGGGGACACCTATGGCTACACCTTC.

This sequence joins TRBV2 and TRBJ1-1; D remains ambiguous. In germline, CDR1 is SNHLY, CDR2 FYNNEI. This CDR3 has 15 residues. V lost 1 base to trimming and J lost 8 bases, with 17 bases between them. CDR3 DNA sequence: TGTGCCAGCAGTGAAGTAGGGCAGGCTCCGGGGGAAGCTTTCTTT. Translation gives CASSEVGQAPGEAFF.

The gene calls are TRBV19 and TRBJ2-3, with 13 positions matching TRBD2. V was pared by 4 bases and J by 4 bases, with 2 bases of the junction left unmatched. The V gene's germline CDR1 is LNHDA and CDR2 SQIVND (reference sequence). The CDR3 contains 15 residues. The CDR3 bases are TGTGCCAGTAGTAGACTAGCGGGGGGTTCAGATACGCAGTATTTT. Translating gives CASSRLAGGSDTQYF.

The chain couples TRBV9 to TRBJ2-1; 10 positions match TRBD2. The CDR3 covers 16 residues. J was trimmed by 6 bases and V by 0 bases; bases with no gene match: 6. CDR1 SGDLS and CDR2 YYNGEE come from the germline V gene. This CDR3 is CASSVASLAGVNEQFF. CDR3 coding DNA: TGTGCCAGCAGCGTAGCTTCGCTAGCGGGGGTCAATGAGCAGTTCTTC. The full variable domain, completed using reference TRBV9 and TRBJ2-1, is DSGVTQTPKHLITATGQRVTLRCSPRSGDLSVYWYQQSLDQGLQFLIQYYNGEERAKGNILERFSAQQFPDLHSELNLSSLELGDSALYFCASSVASLAGVNEQFFGPGTRLTVL.

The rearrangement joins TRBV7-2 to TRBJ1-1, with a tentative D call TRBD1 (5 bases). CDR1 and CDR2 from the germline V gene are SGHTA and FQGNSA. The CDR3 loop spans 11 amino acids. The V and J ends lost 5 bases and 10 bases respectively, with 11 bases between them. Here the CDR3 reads CASSPDQGAFF. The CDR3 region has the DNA TGTGCCAGCAGCCCCGATCAGGGAGCTTTCTTT.

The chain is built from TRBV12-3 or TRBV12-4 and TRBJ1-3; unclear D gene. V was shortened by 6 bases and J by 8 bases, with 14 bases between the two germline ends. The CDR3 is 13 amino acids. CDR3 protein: CASSMQQGDTIYF. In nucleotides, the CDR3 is TGTGCCAGCAGCATGCAACAAGGAGACACCATATATTTT.

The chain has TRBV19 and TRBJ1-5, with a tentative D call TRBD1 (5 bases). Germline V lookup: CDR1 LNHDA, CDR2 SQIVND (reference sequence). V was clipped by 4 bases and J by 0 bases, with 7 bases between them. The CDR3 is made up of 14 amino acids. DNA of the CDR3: TGTGCCAGTAGTAGAGACAGTAGCAATCAGCCCCAGCATTTT. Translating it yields CASSRDSSNQPQHF.

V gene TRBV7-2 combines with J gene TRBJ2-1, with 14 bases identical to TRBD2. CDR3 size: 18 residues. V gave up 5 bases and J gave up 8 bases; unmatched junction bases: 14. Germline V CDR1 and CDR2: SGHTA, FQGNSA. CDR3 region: CASSQLGTSGGLSYEQFF. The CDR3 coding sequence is TGTGCCAGCAGCCAACTCGGGACTAGCGGGGGACTAAGCTATGAGCAGTTCTTC.

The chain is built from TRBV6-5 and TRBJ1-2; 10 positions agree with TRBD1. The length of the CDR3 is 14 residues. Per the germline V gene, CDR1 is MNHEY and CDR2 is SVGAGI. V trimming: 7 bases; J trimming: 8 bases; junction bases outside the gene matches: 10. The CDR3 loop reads CASTNDRGLYGYTF. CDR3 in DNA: TGTGCCAGCACTAACGACAGGGGGCTCTACGGCTACACCTTC.

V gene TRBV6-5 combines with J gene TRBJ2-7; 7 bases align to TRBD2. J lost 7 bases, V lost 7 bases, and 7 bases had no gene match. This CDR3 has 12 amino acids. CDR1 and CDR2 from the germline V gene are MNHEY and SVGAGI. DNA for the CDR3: TGTGCCAGCACCGTATTCGGGGGGGAGCAGTACGTC. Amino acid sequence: CASTVFGGEQYV.

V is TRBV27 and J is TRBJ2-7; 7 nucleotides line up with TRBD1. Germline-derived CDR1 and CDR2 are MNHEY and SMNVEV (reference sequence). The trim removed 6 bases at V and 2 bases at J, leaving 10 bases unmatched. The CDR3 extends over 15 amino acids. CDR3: CASRSPGQRTYEQYF. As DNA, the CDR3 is TGTGCCAGCAGAAGTCCGGGACAGCGGACCTACGAGCAGTACTTC.

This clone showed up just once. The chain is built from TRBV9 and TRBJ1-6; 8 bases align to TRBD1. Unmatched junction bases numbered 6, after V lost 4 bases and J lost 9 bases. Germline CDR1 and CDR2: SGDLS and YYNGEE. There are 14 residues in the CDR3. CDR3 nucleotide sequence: TGTGCCAGCAGCACGACAGGGGTGAGTTCACCCCTCCACTTT. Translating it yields CASSTTGVSSPLHF.

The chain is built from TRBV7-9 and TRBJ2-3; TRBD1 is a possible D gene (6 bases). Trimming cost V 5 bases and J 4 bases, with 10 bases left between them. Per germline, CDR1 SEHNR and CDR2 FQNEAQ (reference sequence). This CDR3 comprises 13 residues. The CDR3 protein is CASSQGPADTQYF. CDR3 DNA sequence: TGTGCCAGCAGCCAGGGGCCAGCAGATACGCAGTATTTT. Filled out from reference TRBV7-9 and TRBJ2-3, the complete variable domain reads DTGVSQNPRHKITKRGQNVTFRCDPISEHNRLYWYRQTLGQGPEFLTYFQNEAQLEKSRLLSDRFSAERPKGSFSTLEIQRTEQGDSAMYLCASSQGPADTQYFGPGTRLTVL.

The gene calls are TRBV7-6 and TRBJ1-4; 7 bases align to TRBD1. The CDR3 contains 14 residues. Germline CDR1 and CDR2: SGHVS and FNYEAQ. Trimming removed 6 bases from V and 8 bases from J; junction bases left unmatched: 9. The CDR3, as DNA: TGTGCCAGCAGACCAGGGGGTGGTCGAGAAAAACTGTTTTTT. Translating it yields CASRPGGGREKLFF. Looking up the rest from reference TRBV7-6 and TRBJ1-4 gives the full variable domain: GAGVSQSPRYKVTKRGQDVALRCDPISGHVSLYWYRQALGQGPEFLTYFNYEAQQDKSGLPNDRFSAERPEGSISTLTIQRTEQRDSAMYRCASRPGGGREKLFFGSGTQLSVL.

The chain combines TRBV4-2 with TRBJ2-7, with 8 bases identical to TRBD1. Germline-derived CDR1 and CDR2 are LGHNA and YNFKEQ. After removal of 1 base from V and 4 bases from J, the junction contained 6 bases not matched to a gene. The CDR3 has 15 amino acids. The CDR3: CASSQATGVVYEQYF. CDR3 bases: TGTGCCAGCAGCCAAGCGACAGGGGTAGTATACGAGCAGTACTTC.

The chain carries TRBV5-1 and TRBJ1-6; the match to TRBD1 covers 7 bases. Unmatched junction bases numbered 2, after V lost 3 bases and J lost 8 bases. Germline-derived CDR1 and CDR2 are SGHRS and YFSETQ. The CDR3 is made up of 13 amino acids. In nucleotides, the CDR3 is TGCGCCAGCAGCTACAGGGGTGATTCACCCCTCCACTTT. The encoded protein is CASSYRGDSPLHF.

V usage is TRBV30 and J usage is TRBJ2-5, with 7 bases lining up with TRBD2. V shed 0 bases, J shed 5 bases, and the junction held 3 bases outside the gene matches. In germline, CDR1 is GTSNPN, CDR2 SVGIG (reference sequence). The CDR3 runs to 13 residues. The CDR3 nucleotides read TGTGCCTGGAGTGTGGGGGGGTTGGAGACCCAGTACTTC. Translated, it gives CAWSVGGLETQYF. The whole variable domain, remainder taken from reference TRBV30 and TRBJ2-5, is SQTIHQWPATLVQPVGSPLSLECTVEGTSNPNLYWYRQAAGRGLQLLFYSVGIGQISSEVPQNLSASRPQDRQFILSSKKLLLSDSGFYLCAWSVGGLETQYFGPGTRLLVL.

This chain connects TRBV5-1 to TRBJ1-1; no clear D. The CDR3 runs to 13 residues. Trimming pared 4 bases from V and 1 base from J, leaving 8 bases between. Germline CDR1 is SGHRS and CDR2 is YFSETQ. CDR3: CASSRQENTEAFF. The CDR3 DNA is TGCGCCAGCAGCCGGCAGGAGAACACTGAAGCTTTCTTT. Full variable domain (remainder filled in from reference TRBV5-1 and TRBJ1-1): KAGVTQTPRYLIKTRGQQVTLSCSPISGHRSVSWYQQTPGQGLQFLFEYFSETQRNKGNFPGRFSGRQFSNSRSEMNVSTLELGDSALYLCASSRQENTEAFFGQGTRLTVV.

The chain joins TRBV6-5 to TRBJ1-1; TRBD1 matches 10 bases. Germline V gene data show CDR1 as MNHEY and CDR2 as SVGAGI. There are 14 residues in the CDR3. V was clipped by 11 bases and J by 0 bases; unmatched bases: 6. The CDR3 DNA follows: TGTGCCGGGAGGACAGGGGGGATGAACACTGAAGCTTTCTTT. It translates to CAGRTGGMNTEAFF.

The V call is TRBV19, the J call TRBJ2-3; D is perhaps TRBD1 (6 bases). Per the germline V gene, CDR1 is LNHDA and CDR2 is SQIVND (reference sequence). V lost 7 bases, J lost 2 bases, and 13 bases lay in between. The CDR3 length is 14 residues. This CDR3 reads CASTRTDNTDTQYF. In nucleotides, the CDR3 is TGTGCCAGTACTAGGACAGATAACACAGATACGCAGTATTTT. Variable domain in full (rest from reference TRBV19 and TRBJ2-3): DGGITQSPKYLFRKEGQNVTLSCEQNLNHDAMYWYRQDPGQGLRLIYYSQIVNDFQKGDIAEGYSVSREKKESFPLTVTSAQKNPTAFYLCASTRTDNTDTQYFGPGTRLTVL.

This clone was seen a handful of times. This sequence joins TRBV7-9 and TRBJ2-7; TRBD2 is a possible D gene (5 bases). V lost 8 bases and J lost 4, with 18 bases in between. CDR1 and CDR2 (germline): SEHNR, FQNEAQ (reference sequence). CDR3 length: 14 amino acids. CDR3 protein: CASPGVAIGYEQYV. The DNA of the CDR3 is TGTGCCAGCCCCGGGGTCGCGATCGGTTACGAGCAGTACGTC.

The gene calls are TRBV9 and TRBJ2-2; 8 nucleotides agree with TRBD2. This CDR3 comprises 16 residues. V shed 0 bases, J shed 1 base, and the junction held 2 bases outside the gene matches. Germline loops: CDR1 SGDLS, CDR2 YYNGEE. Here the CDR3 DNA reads TGTGCCAGCAGCGTAGCCAGCGGGAGGAACACCGGGGAGCTGTTTTTT. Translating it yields CASSVASGRNTGELFF. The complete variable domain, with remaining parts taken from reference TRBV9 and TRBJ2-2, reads DSGVTQTPKHLITATGQRVTLRCSPRSGDLSVYWYQQSLDQGLQFLIQYYNGEERAKGNILERFSAQQFPDLHSELNLSSLELGDSALYFCASSVASGRNTGELFFGEGSRLTVL.

The CDR3 sequence: CASSGQGSGSPLHF. DNA for the CDR3: TGTGCCAGCAGCGGACAGGGCTCGGGTTCACCCCTCCACTTT. The chain carries TRBV9 and TRBJ1-6; 7 bases agree with TRBD1. J lost 9 bases, V lost 3 bases, and 6 bases had no gene match. The CDR3 has 14 residues. CDR1 is SGDLS, CDR2 YYNGEE, per germline.